This T cell receptor beta chain was profiled in a study of blood T cells in healthy people across ages. Sample-barcoded 5' priming and a J-beta primer mix drove a second PCR of roughly 6 to 12 cycles. Using its own MiXCR run on the 5' RACE reads, TCRdb lists one record per CDR3 protein. The sample yields around 870,000 distinct CDR3 sequences, 25% to 30% seen once. Trimming at V came to 7 bases and at J to 5 bases, leaving 17 bases not matched to a gene. Germline-derived CDR1 and CDR2 are DFQATT and SNEGSKA (reference sequence). The CDR3 runs to 17 residues. Study-level findings and limits: It was the long-lived donors that had more naive CD4+ cells and higher diversity than aged donors. Per million T cells, TCR beta diversity dropped about linearly as age rose.

A few counts support this clonotype. What it binds is unknown. This clonotype originated in an elderly woman in good health. The chain couples TRBV20-1 to TRBJ2-1; 10 bases align to TRBD1. The sequenced sample was blood. The CDR3 coding sequence is TGCAGTGTCCCGGGACAGGGGATGGCGGGACCGAACAATGAGCAGTTCTTC. Residues: CSVPGQGMAGPNNEQFF.